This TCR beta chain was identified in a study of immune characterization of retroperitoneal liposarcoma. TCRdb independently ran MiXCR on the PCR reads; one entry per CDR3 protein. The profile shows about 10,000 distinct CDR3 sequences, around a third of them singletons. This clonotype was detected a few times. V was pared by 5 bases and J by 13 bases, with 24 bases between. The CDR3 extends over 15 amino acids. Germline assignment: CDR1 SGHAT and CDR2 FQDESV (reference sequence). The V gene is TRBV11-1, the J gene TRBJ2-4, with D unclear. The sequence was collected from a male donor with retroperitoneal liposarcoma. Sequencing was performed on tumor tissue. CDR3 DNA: TGTGCCAGCAGCCGCTCCGGCCGGGTGTACAATGAGCAGTACTTC. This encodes CASSRSGRVYNEQYF.